The 15 T cell receptor beta chains reported below all come from one sample, sequenced in a study of cytomegalovirus exposure and HLA in healthy donors. Use of 60 Vbeta and 13 Jbeta primers characterized the PCR. Clones were read by immunoSEQ multiplex PCR, and TCRdb kept only the in-frame ones, dropping some. Here the sample spans approximately 140,000 clones, 75% to 80% being singletons. The sequenced sample consisted of PBMCs. These receptors were collected from a female donor in good health and CMV-seronegative.

The V gene is TRBV28, the J gene TRBJ1-2, with TRBD1 as a possible D gene (6 bases). Germline V lookup: CDR1 MDHEN, CDR2 SYDVKM. This CDR3 region has 14 residues. Trimming removed 5 bases from V and 8 bases from J, with 18 bases in between. CDR3 sequence: CASSRQAGPGGYTF. The CDR3 nucleotides are TGTGCCAGCAGTCGACAGGCCGGGCCGGGGGGCTACACCTTC.

This chain uses TRBV4-2 with TRBJ1-6, with 9 positions matching TRBD1. Germline V gene lookup returns CDR1 LGHNA and CDR2 YNFKEQ. This CDR3 is built from 15 residues. J was trimmed by 7 bases and V by 4 bases; bases with no gene match: 5. The CDR3 DNA reads TGTGCCAGCAGCCTGGGGGACAGGGCGAATTCACCCCTCCACTTT. It encodes CASSLGDRANSPLHF.

This sequence joins TRBV6-1 and TRBJ2-7, with 7 bases that match TRBD2. V shed 5 bases, J shed 9 bases, and the junction held 4 bases outside the gene matches. Germline lookup yields CDR1 MNHNS and CDR2 SASEGT. This CDR3 comprises 11 residues. CDR3 sequence (DNA): TGTGCCAGCAGTCACGGGGGGTGGCAGTACTTC. Translation gives CASSHGGWQYF.

The genes are TRBV7-8 and TRBJ2-7; D might be TRBD1 (6 bases). V dropped 3 bases and J dropped 5 bases, with 17 bases sitting between them. Germline V gene data show CDR1 as SGHVS and CDR2 as FQNEAQ. The CDR3 covers 15 residues. CDR3 bases: TGTGCCAGCAGCTTGACAGGAGTTTGGTTAAACGAGCAGTACTTC. Translation gives CASSLTGVWLNEQYF.

This rearrangement joins TRBV2 to TRBJ2-5, with 8 bases lining up with TRBD2. The length of the CDR3 is 15 residues. The trim removed 2 bases at V and 6 bases at J, leaving 8 bases unmatched. CDR1 and CDR2 (germline): SNHLY, FYNNEI. The CDR3 DNA reads as TGTGCCAGCAGTGAACGGGGGGGCAGGGAAAAGACCCAGTACTTC. Its protein is CASSERGGREKTQYF.

This sequence joins TRBV28 and TRBJ1-1; 8 nucleotides align to TRBD1. This CDR3 is built from 13 residues. J gave up 11 bases and V 8 bases, and 13 bases lay outside the gene matches. Germline-derived CDR1 and CDR2 are MDHEN and SYDVKM. The CDR3 reads CASLTGDGYQAFF. For the CDR3, the DNA is TGTGCCAGCCTGACAGGGGACGGGTATCAGGCTTTCTTT.

With regard to this clone: At one of its ends the junction is not consistent with the germline gene, which may arise from a read error. The CDR3 region has the DNA TGTGCTAGCAGCTTCTCCCCCGGTGGAGGAGAGACCCAGTACTTC. Protein: CASSFSPGGGETQYF. The rearrangement joins TRBV7-7 to TRBJ2-5, with D tentatively TRBD2 (5 bases). Germline CDR1 reads SSHAT; CDR2 reads FNYEAQ (reference sequence). This CDR3 is 15 amino acids long.

This clone was counted a single time. The genes are TRBV15 and TRBJ1-5; 8 bases are shared with TRBD1. Trimming took 3 bases from V and 0 from J; bases not matched to a gene: 4. The germline gives CDR1 LNHNV, CDR2 YYDKDF (reference sequence). This CDR3 is 16 amino acids long. The DNA of the CDR3 is TGTGCCACCAGCAGGATGGACAGGGATAGCAATCAGCCCCAGCATTTT. Encoded protein: CATSRMDRDSNQPQHF.

The chain employs TRBV6-1 and TRBJ2-1, with 9 nucleotides matching TRBD2. V gave up 2 bases and J gave up 4 bases; unmatched junction bases: 9. The CDR3 covers 17 residues. Germline V gene sequence: CDR1 MNHNS, CDR2 SASEGT. CDR3 in DNA: TGTGCCAGCAGTGAATGGGGTAGCGGGGGACTTTACAATGAGCAGTTCTTC. It codes for CASSEWGSGGLYNEQFF.

J is TRBJ2-5 and V is TRBV5-5, with TRBD1 matching 7 bases. Unmatched junction bases numbered 12, after V lost 3 bases and J lost 4 bases. CDR3 length: 16 residues. Germline CDR1 and CDR2: SGHKS and YYEKEE (reference sequence). The CDR3 DNA follows: TGTGCCAGCAGCTCCTTCGGACAGGAATGGACAGAGACCCAGTACTTC. Its protein product is CASSSFGQEWTETQYF.

The chain combines TRBV7-8 with TRBJ2-7; 11 nucleotides align to TRBD2. This CDR3 comprises 16 residues. The germline gives CDR1 SGHVS, CDR2 FQNEAQ. V was pared by 5 bases and J by 3 bases, with 9 bases of the junction left unmatched. CDR3 sequence reads: CASSPRLAGPYYEQYF. CDR3 sequence (DNA): TGTGCCAGCAGCCCCAGACTAGCGGGACCGTACTACGAGCAGTACTTC.

This clone came up a few times. The chain joins TRBV5-6 to TRBJ2-2; TRBD1 matches 8 bases. Germline CDR1 reads SGHDT; CDR2 reads YYEEEE. With 5 bases clipped from V and 3 bases from J, the junction kept 12 bases outside the gene matches. The CDR3 length is 17 residues. In DNA, the CDR3 is TGTGCCAGCAGGAATCAGGGGGCAGGGGGAGACACCGGGGAGCTGTTTTTT. Protein: CASRNQGAGGDTGELFF.

This chain uses TRBV2 with TRBJ1-3; a possible D gene is TRBD1 (5 bases). Germline V gene lookup returns CDR1 SNHLY and CDR2 FYNNEI. Trimming took 4 bases from V and 1 from J, leaving 14 bases between them. The CDR3 spans 16 residues. CDR3 in amino acids: CASSVGREGSGNTIYF. The CDR3 region has the DNA TGTGCCAGCAGTGTGGGCAGGGAGGGTTCTGGAAACACCATATATTTT.

This chain links TRBV9 with TRBJ2-3; 9 bases are a match to TRBD1. This CDR3 contains 16 residues. CDR1 is SGDLS and CDR2 is YYNGEE in the germline V gene. Trimming removed 0 bases from V and 2 bases from J; junction bases left unmatched: 4. CDR3 nucleotide sequence: TGTGCCAGCAGCGTAGTTGGGACAGGGACCACAGATACGCAGTATTTT. It translates to CASSVVGTGTTDTQYF.

J is TRBJ2-1 and V is TRBV11-2; 7 bases match TRBD2. This CDR3 is built from 16 residues. V was clipped by 2 bases and J by 3 bases; unmatched bases: 7. Germline V CDR1 and CDR2: SGHAT, FQNNGV. The CDR3 loop reads CASSLNGRPLYNEQFF. Written as DNA, the CDR3 is TGTGCCAGCAGCTTAAACGGGAGGCCCCTCTACAATGAGCAGTTCTTC.